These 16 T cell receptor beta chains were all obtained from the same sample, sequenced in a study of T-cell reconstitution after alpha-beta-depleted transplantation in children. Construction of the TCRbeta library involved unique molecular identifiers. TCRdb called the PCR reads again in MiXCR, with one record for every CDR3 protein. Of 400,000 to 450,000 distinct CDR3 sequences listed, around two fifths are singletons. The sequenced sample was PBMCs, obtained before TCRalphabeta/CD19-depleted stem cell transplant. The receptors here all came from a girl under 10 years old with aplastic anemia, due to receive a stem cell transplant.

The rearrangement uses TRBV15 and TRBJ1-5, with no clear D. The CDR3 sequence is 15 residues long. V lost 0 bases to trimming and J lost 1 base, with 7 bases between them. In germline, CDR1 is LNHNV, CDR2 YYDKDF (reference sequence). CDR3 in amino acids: CATSRDYESNQPQHF. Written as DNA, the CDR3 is TGTGCCACCAGCAGAGATTATGAGAGCAATCAGCCCCAGCATTTT.

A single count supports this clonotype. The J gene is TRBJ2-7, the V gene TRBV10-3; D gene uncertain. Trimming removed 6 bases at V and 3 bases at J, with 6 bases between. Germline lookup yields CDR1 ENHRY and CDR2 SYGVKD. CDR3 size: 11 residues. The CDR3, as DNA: TGTGCCATCAGCGCCGACTACGAGCAGTACTTC. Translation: CAISADYEQYF.

The chain's CDR3 is CASRGDRGRGSNQPQHF. The CDR3 coding sequence is TGTGCCAGCAGGGGGGACAGGGGGCGAGGGAGCAATCAGCCCCAGCATTTT. This chain connects TRBV2 to TRBJ1-5; 12 positions agree with TRBD1. From germline, CDR1 is SNHLY and CDR2 FYNNEI. The CDR3 length is 17 residues. Trimming removed 6 bases from V and 1 base from J; junction bases left unmatched: 7.

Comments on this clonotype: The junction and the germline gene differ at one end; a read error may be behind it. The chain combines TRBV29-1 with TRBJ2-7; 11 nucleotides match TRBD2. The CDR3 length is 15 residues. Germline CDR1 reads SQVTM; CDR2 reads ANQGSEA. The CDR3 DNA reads TGCAGCGCCGAGACTAGCGGGAATTCTCGCGACGATCAGTACTTC. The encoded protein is CSAETSGNSRDDQYF.

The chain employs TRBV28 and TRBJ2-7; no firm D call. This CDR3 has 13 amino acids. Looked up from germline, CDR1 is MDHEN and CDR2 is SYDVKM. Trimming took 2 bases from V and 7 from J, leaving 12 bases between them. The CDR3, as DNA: TGTGCCAGCAGTTTAAGCCCCGGCAGAGAGCAGTACTTC. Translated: CASSLSPGREQYF.

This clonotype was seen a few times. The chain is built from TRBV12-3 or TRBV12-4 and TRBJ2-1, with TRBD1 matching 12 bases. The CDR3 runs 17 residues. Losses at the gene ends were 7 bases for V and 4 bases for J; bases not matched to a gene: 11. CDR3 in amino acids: CASNFGTGGKIYNEQFF. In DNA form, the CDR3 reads TGTGCCAGCAACTTTGGGACAGGGGGCAAAATATACAATGAGCAGTTCTTC.

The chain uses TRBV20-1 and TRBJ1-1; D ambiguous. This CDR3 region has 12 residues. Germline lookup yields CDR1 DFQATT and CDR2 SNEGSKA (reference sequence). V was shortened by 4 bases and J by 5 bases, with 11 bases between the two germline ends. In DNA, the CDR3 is TGCAGTGCTAAGGACGGTGGTACTGAAGCTTTCTTT. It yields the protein CSAKDGGTEAFF.

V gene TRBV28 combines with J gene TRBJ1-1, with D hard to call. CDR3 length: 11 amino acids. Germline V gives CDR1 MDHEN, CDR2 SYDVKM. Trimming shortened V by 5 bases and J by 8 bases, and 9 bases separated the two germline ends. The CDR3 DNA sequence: TGTGCCAGCAGTGCAAGGGTGGAAGCTTTCTTT. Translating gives CASSARVEAFF.

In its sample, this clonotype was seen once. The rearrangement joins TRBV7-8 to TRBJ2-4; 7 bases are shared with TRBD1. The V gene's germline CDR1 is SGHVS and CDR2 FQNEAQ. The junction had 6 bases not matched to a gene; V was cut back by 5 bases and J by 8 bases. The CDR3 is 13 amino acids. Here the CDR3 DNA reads TGTGCCAGCAGCCCCGATGACAGGGACATTCAGTACTTC. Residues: CASSPDDRDIQYF.

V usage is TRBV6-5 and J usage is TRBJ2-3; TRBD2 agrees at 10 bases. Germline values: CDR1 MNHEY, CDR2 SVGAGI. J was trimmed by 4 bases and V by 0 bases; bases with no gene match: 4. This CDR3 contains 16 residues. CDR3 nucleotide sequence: TGTGCCAGCAGTTACTCTTCCCTAGCGGGAGCAGATACGCAGTATTTT. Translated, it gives CASSYSSLAGADTQYF.

CDR3 sequence reads: CASSGTTFSYNEQFF. The DNA for the CDR3 is TGTGCCAGCAGTGGGACTACCTTTTCCTACAATGAGCAGTTCTTC. The chain employs TRBV12-3 or TRBV12-4 and TRBJ2-1; 7 nucleotides match TRBD2. V dropped 5 bases and J dropped 1; count of bases not matched to a gene: 5. This CDR3 spans 15 amino acids.

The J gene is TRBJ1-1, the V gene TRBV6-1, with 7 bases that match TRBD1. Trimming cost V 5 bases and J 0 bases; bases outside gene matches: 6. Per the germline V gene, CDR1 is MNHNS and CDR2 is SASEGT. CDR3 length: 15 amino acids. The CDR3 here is CASSLIRGLNTEAFF. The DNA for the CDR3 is TGTGCCAGCAGTCTAATCAGGGGGTTGAACACTGAAGCTTTCTTT.

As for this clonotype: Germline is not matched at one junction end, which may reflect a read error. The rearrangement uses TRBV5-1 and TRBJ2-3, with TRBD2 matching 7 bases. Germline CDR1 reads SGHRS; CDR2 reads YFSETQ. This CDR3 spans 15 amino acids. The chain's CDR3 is CASSSGTKDLSSRHF. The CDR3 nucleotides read TGCGCCAGCTCTTCCGGGACTAAAGACTTATCGAGCCGGCATTTT.

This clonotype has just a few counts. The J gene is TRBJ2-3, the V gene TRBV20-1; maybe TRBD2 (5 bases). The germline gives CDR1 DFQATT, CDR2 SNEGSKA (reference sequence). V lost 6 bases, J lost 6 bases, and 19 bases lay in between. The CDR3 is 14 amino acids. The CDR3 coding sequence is TGCAGTGCCCCCCGGACTCCAGCTACCGATACGCAGTATTTT. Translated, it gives CSAPRTPATDTQYF.

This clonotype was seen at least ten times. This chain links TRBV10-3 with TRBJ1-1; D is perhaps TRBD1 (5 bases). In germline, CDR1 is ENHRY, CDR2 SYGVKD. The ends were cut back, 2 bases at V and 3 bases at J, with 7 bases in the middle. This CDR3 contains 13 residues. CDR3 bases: TGTGCCATCAGTGAGGGGGGGTACACTGAAGCTTTCTTT. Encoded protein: CAISEGGYTEAFF.

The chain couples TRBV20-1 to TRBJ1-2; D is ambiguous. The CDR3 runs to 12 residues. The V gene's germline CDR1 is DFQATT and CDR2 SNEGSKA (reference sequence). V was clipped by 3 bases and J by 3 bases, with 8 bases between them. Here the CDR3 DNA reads TGCAGTGCTAGCTATAGTTACTATGGCTACACCTTC. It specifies CSASYSYYGYTF.